The clone carrying this TCR beta chain was detected many times. Antigen: not known. Germline assignment: CDR1 SGHAT and CDR2 FQNNGV. V was cut by 0 bases and J by 4 bases, with 15 bases left in between. CDR3 length: 16 amino acids. This sample is part of a study of regulatory T cells in long-lasting Graves disease. Study-wide context: Persistent Graves' disease denoted over 5 years of antithyroid drugs plus positive TSH receptor antibodies. General study points: Relative to newly diagnosed Graves' patients, persistent ones had lower TCR diversity. Favoring TRBV28, TRBJ1-2 and TRBJ2-5 was a feature seen in persistent disease.

Investigators prepared the TCR beta libraries by applying iRepertoire HTBI primers and Arm-PCR of CDR3 regions. TCRdb re-called the multiplex PCR reads through MiXCR, storing one row per CDR3 protein. This table holds some 440,000 distinct CDR3 sequences, less than 25% found once. The time point: persistent/refractory GD, antithyroid drugs over 5 years with positive TRAb. From PBMCs, RNA was extracted and then used to make the TCR library. Tubes containing EDTA received 7 to 10 milliliters of drawn peripheral blood. This receptor was obtained from a female donor with Graves disease. The J gene is TRBJ1-1, the V gene TRBV11-2; D is ambiguous. Sequencing used peripheral blood mononuclear cells (PBMCs), obtained when the disease was refractory, from a patient treated with antithyroid drugs. The CDR3 here is CASSLDRPSMGTEAFF. DNA for the CDR3: TGTGCCAGCAGCTTAGATCGGCCTTCGATGGGCACTGAAGCTTTCTTT.